The following is a T cell receptor (beta chain) sequence with its context. Its antigen is undetermined. PCR primers comprised 60 Vbeta and 13 Jbeta primers. Libraries were prepared by immunoSEQ multiplex PCR; TCRdb keeps only in-frame clonotypes and omits some of them. The profile shows approximately 110,000 clones, about 74% of them singletons. The data were taken from a study of cytomegalovirus exposure and HLA in healthy donors. Study findings and constraints: A few chains tied to CMV proved CMV antigen-specific in vitro.

In germline, CDR1 is MNHNS, CDR2 SASEGT. Losses at the gene ends were 3 bases for V and 3 bases for J; bases not matched to a gene: 9. The CDR3 spans 18 residues. Sequenced input: PBMCs. The chain recombines TRBV6-1 with TRBJ2-3, with TRBD2 matching over 13 bases. The receptor comes from a female donor in good health and CMV-seropositive. CDR3 nucleotide sequence: TGTGCCAGCAGTGACGGACTAGCGGGGGCGGGTGCGACAGATACGCAGTATTTT. Encoded protein: CASSDGLAGAGATDTQYF.